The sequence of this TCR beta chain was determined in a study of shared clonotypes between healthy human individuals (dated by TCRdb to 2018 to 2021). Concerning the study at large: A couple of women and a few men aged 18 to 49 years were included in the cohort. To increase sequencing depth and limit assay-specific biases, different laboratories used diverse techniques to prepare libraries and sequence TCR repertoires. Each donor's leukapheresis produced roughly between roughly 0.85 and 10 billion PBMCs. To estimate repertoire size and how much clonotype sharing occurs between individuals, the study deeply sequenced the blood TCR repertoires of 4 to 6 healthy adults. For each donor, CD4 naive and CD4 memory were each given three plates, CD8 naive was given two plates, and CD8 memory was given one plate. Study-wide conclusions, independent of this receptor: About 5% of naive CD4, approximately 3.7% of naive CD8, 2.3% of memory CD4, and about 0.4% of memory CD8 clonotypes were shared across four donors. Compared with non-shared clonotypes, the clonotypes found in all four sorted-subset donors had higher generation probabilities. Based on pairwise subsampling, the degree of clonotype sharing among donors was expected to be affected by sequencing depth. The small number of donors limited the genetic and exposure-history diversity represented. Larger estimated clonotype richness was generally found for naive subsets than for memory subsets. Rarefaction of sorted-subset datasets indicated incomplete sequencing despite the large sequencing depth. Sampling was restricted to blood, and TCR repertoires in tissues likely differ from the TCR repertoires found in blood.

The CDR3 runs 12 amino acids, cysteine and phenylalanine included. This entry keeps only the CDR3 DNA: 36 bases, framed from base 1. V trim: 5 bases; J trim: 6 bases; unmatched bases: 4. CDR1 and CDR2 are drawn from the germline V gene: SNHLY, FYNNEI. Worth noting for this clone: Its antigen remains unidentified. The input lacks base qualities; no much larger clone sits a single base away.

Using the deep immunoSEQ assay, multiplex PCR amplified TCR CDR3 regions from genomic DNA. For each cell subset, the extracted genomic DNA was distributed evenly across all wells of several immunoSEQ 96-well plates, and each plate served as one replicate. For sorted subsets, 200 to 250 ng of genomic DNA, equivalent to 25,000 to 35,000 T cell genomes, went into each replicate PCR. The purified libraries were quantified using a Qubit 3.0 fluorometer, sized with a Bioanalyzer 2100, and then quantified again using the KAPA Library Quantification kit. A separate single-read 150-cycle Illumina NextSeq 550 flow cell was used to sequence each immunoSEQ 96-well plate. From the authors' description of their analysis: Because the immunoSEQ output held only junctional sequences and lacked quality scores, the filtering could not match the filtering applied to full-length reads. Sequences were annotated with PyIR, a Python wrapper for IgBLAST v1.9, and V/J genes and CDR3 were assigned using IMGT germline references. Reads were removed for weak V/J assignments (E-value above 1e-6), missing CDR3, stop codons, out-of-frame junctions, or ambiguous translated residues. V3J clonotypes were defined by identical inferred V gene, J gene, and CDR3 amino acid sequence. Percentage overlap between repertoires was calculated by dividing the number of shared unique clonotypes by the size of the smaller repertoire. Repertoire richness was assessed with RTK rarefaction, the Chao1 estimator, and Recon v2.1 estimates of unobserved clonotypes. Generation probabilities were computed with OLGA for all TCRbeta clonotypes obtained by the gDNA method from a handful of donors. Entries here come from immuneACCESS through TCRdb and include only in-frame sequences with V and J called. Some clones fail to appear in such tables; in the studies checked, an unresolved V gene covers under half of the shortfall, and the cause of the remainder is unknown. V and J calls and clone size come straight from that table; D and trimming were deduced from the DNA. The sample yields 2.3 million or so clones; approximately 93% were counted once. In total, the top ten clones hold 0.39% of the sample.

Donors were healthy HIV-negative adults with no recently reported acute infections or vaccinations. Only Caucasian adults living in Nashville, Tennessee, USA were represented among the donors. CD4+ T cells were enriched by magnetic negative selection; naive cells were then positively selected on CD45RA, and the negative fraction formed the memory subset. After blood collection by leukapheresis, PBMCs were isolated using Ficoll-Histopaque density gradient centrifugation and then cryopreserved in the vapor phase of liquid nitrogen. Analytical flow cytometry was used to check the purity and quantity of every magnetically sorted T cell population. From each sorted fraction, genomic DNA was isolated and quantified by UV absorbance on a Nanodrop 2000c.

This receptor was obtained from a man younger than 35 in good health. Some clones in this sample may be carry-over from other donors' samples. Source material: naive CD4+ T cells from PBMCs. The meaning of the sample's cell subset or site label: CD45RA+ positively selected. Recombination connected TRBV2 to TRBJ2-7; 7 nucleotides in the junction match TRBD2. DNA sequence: TGTGCCAGCAGTCGGGAGGAGATCGAGCAGTACTTC. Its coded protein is CASSREEIEQYF.